Each of the 27 T cell receptor beta chains below was sequenced from the same sample in a study of T cell responses to AZD1222 COVID-19 vaccine. TCRdb keeps only in-frame clones here, not all; method: immunoSEQ multiplex PCR. The table lists fewer than 130,000 clones, around 93% of them singletons. Sequencing used peripheral blood, obtained on day 0 of AZD1222 vaccination. These receptors were collected from an adult in good health.

The V call is TRBV14, the J call TRBJ1-2; D possibly corresponds to TRBD1 (6 bases). V dropped 0 bases and J dropped 4 bases, with 12 bases sitting between them. This CDR3 is built from 15 residues. The germline gives CDR1 SGHDN, CDR2 FVKESK. The CDR3 protein is CASSQEPGQLYGYTF. The CDR3, as DNA: TGTGCCAGCAGCCAAGAACCCGGACAGCTCTATGGCTACACCTTC.

This rearrangement joins TRBV11-2 to TRBJ2-1, with TRBD2 matching 8 bases. CDR3 length equals 17 residues. The germline V gene has CDR1 SGHAT and CDR2 FQNNGV. Trimming removed 5 bases from V and 4 bases from J; junction bases left unmatched: 13. The CDR3 sequence: CASSRGGSGGLYNEQFF. CDR3 nucleotide sequence: TGTGCCAGCAGCCGGGGGGGCTCGGGAGGCCTTTACAATGAGCAGTTCTTC.

The V and J genes are TRBV6-5 and TRBJ1-1; unclear D gene. CDR3 length: 12 residues. The germline V gene has CDR1 MNHEY and CDR2 SVGAGI. V was cut by 6 bases and J by 5 bases, with 10 bases left in between. The CDR3 loop is CASRRSYTEAFF. In DNA form, the CDR3 reads TGTGCCAGCAGGAGGAGTTATACTGAAGCTTTCTTT.

This CDR3 is CASRLGGPYNEQFF. The CDR3 DNA reads TGTGCCAGCAGGTTGGGAGGACCCTACAATGAGCAGTTCTTC. The rearrangement uses TRBV28 and TRBJ2-1, with D possibly TRBD2 on 6 matching bases. The CDR3 contains 14 residues. Germline assignment: CDR1 MDHEN and CDR2 SYDVKM. V was trimmed by 6 bases and J by 2 bases, leaving 11 bases between them.

The chain couples TRBV9 to TRBJ1-1; perhaps TRBD1 as D (5 bases). Germline CDR1 is SGDLS and CDR2 is YYNGEE. The CDR3 contains 14 residues. V lost 3 bases to trimming and J lost 1 base, with 10 bases between them. CDR3 coding DNA: TGTGCCAGCAGCGGAGAAACAGGGAACACTGAAGCTTTCTTT. Its protein product is CASSGETGNTEAFF.

This chain joins TRBV6-4 and TRBJ2-3; TRBD2 is a possible D gene (6 bases). The CDR3 has 16 amino acids. Trimming left V 4 bases short and J 1 base short, with 15 bases between. CDR1 is MRHNA and CDR2 is SNTAGT in the germline V gene. CDR3 DNA: TGTGCCAGCAGTGTTTTGGCTGCTAGCGGCACAGATACGCAGTATTTT. It codes for CASSVLAASGTDTQYF.

V is TRBV11-3 and J is TRBJ2-7; 10 positions match TRBD1. The germline gives CDR1 SGHNT, CDR2 YENEEA. This CDR3 spans 18 amino acids. V lost 0 bases and J lost 4; bases outside the gene matches: 12. Written as DNA, the CDR3 is TGTGCCAGCAGCTTAGATCGAGGTACGGGACAGGGGATTTACGAGCAGTACTTC. This codes for CASSLDRGTGQGIYEQYF.

The chain couples TRBV4-1 to TRBJ1-4; a weak D match, TRBD1 (5 bases). V lost 0 bases, J lost 7 bases, and 15 bases lay in between. This CDR3 is 16 amino acids long. The germline V gene encodes CDR1 MGHRA and CDR2 YSYEKL. The CDR3 DNA reads as TGCGCCAGCAGCCAAGATGATAGGGGTTTGGCTGAAAAACTGTTTTTT. Protein sequence: CASSQDDRGLAEKLFF.

V and J are TRBV7-2 and TRBJ1-1; D uncertain. CDR1 SGHTA and CDR2 FQGNSA come from the germline V gene. Trimming cost V 5 bases and J 1 base, with 11 bases left between them. This CDR3 comprises 14 residues. The CDR3 nucleotides read TGTGCCAGCAGCCCTGGGATTTCGAACACTGAAGCTTTCTTT. Encoded protein: CASSPGISNTEAFF.

J is TRBJ1-3 and V is TRBV6-2 or TRBV6-3; D is undetermined. The germline V gene encodes CDR1 MNHEY and CDR2 SVGEGT. V gave up 4 bases and J gave up 1 base, with 11 bases separating them. This CDR3 region has 15 residues. The CDR3 coding sequence is TGTGCCAGCAGTTTGACCGTTCGATCTGGAAACACCATATATTTT. This encodes CASSLTVRSGNTIYF.

This rearrangement joins TRBV11-3 to TRBJ2-5; TRBD2 matches 7 bases. The CDR3 runs to 14 residues. Germline assignment: CDR1 SGHNT and CDR2 YENEEA. V was clipped by 4 bases and J by 4 bases; unmatched bases: 6. The CDR3 bases are TGTGCCAGCAGCTCCGGGACTACTGGAGAGACCCAGTACTTC. Residues: CASSSGTTGETQYF.

This clone occurred once. The rearrangement joins TRBV5-8 to TRBJ1-2, with 7 bases aligning to TRBD1. This CDR3 has 14 residues. V trimming: 0 bases; J trimming: 7 bases; junction bases outside the gene matches: 6. The germline V gene encodes CDR1 SGHTS and CDR2 YDEGEE. CDR3 in amino acids: CASSLDRGKSGYTF. The CDR3, as DNA: TGTGCCAGCAGCTTGGACAGGGGAAAGAGTGGCTACACCTTC.

This CDR3 reads CSVIDSSGNTIYF. CDR3 in DNA: TGCAGCGTGATAGACAGCTCTGGAAACACCATATATTTT. The chain recombines TRBV29-1 with TRBJ1-3; D perhaps matches TRBD1 (5 bases). The CDR3 is made up of 13 amino acids. V was pared by 6 bases and J by 0 bases, with 9 bases between. CDR1 and CDR2 from the germline V gene are SQVTM and ANQGSEA.

The V call is TRBV19, the J call TRBJ1-3; D not resolved. CDR3 size: 18 residues. Trimming shortened V by 3 bases and J by 4 bases, and 22 bases separated the two germline ends. Per germline, CDR1 LNHDA and CDR2 SQIVND (reference sequence). CDR3 coding DNA: TGTGCCAGTAGTATGATCGTGTTCGGAGGGTCCTCCGGAAACACCATATATTTT. It specifies CASSMIVFGGSSGNTIYF.

The gene calls are TRBV5-8 and TRBJ2-1; D may be TRBD2 (7 bases). Germline lookup yields CDR1 SGHTS and CDR2 YDEGEE. The CDR3 is 16 residues long. Trimming cost V 0 bases and J 9 bases, with 19 bases left between them. The chain's CDR3 is CASSLGFGGRLGEQFF. For the CDR3, the DNA is TGTGCCAGCAGCTTGGGTTTCGGGGGGCGCCTAGGTGAGCAGTTCTTC.

The V call is TRBV5-4, the J call TRBJ1-5, with 7 bases fitting TRBD1. CDR3 length: 14 residues. Looked up from germline, CDR1 is SGHNT and CDR2 is YYREEE (reference sequence). Trimming took 7 bases from V and 4 from J; bases not matched to a gene: 8. The chain's CDR3 is CASPGRGQNQPQHF. The CDR3 DNA reads TGTGCCAGCCCTGGGAGGGGGCAGAATCAGCCCCAGCATTTT.

The chain links TRBV5-1 to TRBJ2-7, with D unresolved. Trimming took off 0 bases at V and 1 base at J, with 8 bases between the two ends. The germline CDR1 and CDR2 sequences are SGHRS and YFSETQ. There are 14 residues in the CDR3. CDR3 amino acids: CASSLAQKSYEQYF. CDR3 sequence (DNA): TGCGCCAGCAGCTTGGCTCAGAAGTCCTACGAGCAGTACTTC.

The chain couples TRBV7-6 to TRBJ1-2, with a tentative D call TRBD1 (5 bases). This CDR3 is 16 amino acids long. The V end lost 4 bases, the J end lost 4 bases, and 19 bases lay between the germline ends. Germline-derived CDR1 and CDR2 are SGHVS and FNYEAQ. CDR3 nucleotide sequence: TGTGCCAGCAGCTCCCCGGGGGACGGGACTTCCTATGGCTACACCTTC. Translated, it gives CASSSPGDGTSYGYTF.

This rearrangement joins TRBV11-2 to TRBJ1-2; 7 bases map to TRBD1. Germline lookup yields CDR1 SGHAT and CDR2 FQNNGV. V was pared by 3 bases and J by 5 bases, with 3 bases of the junction left unmatched. The CDR3 has 13 residues. The CDR3 region has the DNA TGTGCCAGCAGCTTCGACAGGGAATATGGCTACACCTTC. Amino acids: CASSFDREYGYTF. Full variable domain (remainder filled in from reference TRBV11-2 and TRBJ1-2): EAGVAQSPRYKIIEKRQSVAFWCNPISGHATLYWYQQILGQGPKLLIQFQNNGVVDDSQLPKDRFSAERLKGVDSTLKIQPAKLEDSAVYLCASSFDREYGYTFGSGTRLTVV.

The sample holds a few counts of this clone. J is TRBJ1-5 and V is TRBV5-6; 7 bases align to TRBD1. The CDR3 spans 16 residues. Germline lookup yields CDR1 SGHDT and CDR2 YYEEEE. The V and J ends lost 0 bases and 4 bases, in that order; junction bases with no gene match: 7. CDR3 sequence (DNA): TGTGCCAGCAGCTTGGCCGCCGGACAGGTTAATCAGCCCCAGCATTTT. Encoded protein: CASSLAAGQVNQPQHF.

The count of this clone is one. The rearrangement joins TRBV5-1 to TRBJ1-2; TRBD1 matches at 8 bases. J lost 4 bases, V lost 4 bases, and 3 bases had no gene match. CDR1 is SGHRS and CDR2 is YFSETQ in the germline V gene. CDR3 size: 13 residues. CDR3 nucleotides: TGCGCCAGCAGCCCGGGACAGGCCTATGGCTACACCTTC. This translates into CASSPGQAYGYTF.

The V call is TRBV24-1, the J call TRBJ1-1; TRBD1 agrees at 7 bases. Germline-derived CDR1 and CDR2 are KGHDR and SFDVKD. The length of the CDR3 is 12 residues. With 4 bases clipped from V and 8 bases from J, the junction kept 3 bases outside the gene matches. The CDR3 DNA is TGTGCCACCAGTGAAAACAGGGGCGAAGCTTTCTTT. It codes for CATSENRGEAFF.

J is TRBJ2-2 and V is TRBV10-2, with 10 bases that match TRBD1. The CDR3 consists of 14 residues. V was clipped by 8 bases and J by 7 bases; unmatched bases: 7. Germline V gene sequence: CDR1 WSHSY, CDR2 SAAADI. CDR3 DNA sequence: TGCGCCAGCTACCAGGGACAGGGGATCGGGGAGCTGTTTTTT. This sequence encodes CASYQGQGIGELFF.

V is TRBV4-1 and J is TRBJ1-1, with D unresolved. This CDR3 is 12 amino acids long. The V end lost 2 bases, the J end lost 7 bases, and 8 bases lay between the germline ends. CDR1 MGHRA and CDR2 YSYEKL come from the germline V gene. For the CDR3, the DNA is TGCGCCAGCAGCCAACCCATCAGTGAAGCTTTCTTT. This codes for CASSQPISEAFF.

The chain carries TRBV5-6 and TRBJ1-1; no reliable D call. Germline V CDR1 and CDR2: SGHDT, YYEEEE. CDR3 length: 14 amino acids. The ends were cut back, 2 bases at V and 5 bases at J, with 13 bases in the middle. The CDR3 nucleotides read TGTGCCAGCAGCTTAGGTGGGCCGGGGACTGAAGCTTTCTTT. Its protein is CASSLGGPGTEAFF.

The gene calls are TRBV6-5 and TRBJ1-3; 9 bases match TRBD1. Germline CDR1 is MNHEY and CDR2 is SVGAGI. V trimming: 6 bases; J trimming: 3 bases; junction bases outside the gene matches: 6. CDR3 length equals 15 residues. The CDR3 protein is CASRVQGASGNTIYF. Written as DNA, the CDR3 is TGTGCCAGCAGGGTACAGGGGGCGAGTGGAAACACCATATATTTT.

This clone came up once. The chain has TRBV6-5 and TRBJ1-2; 9 nucleotides align to TRBD1. Germline V CDR1 and CDR2: MNHEY, SVGAGI. The length of the CDR3 is 15 residues. The V and J ends lost 2 bases and 3 bases, in that order; junction bases with no gene match: 4. The CDR3 loop is CASSYTDRGYYGYTF. In nucleotides, the CDR3 is TGTGCCAGCAGTTACACGGACAGGGGTTACTATGGCTACACCTTC.